This TCR beta chain comes out of a study of CD4+ T cells in melanoma. Sequenced by immunoSEQ multiplex PCR; TCRdb stores in-frame clones only, minus some. Here the sample spans some 150,000 clones, 80% to 95% being singletons. The study, taken as a whole, reports: Reportedly, melanoma neoantigen-specific CD4+ T cells showed varied differentiation states. CD8+ T cell, macrophage and B cell function reportedly correlated with neoantigen-specific CD4+ T cells.

Regarding this clone: Its antigen is not known.

The CDR3 runs to 16 residues. V trimming: 6 bases; J trimming: 2 bases; junction bases outside the gene matches: 6. The germline V gene has CDR1 MNHNY and CDR2 SVGAGI (reference sequence). The V and J genes are TRBV6-6 and TRBJ2-5, with 13 bases aligning to TRBD2. This TCR was sampled from a human donor with melanoma. The chain's CDR3 is CASSPTGLAGQETQYF. The CDR3 region has the DNA TGTGCCAGCAGCCCCACGGGACTAGCGGGGCAAGAGACCCAGTACTTC.